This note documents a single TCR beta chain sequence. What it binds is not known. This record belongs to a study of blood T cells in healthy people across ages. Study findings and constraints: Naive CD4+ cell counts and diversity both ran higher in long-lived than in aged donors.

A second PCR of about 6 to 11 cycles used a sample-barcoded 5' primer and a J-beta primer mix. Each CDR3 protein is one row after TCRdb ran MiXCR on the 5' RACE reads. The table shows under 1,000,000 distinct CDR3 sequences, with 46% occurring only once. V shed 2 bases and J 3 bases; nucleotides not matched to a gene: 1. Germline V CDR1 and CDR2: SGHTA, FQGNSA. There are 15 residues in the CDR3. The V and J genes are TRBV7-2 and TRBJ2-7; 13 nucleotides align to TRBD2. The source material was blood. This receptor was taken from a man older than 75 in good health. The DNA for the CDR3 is TGTGCCAGCAGCTTATGGACTAGCGGGGGCTACGAGCAGTACTTC. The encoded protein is CASSLWTSGGYEQYF.